This T cell receptor (beta chain) was identified during a study of shared clonotypes between healthy human individuals. Germline values: CDR1 MNHNY, CDR2 SVGAGI (reference sequence). The CDR3 has 14 amino acids. V dropped 6 bases and J dropped 4 bases, with 15 bases sitting between them. Notes on this clone: Other DNA variants within this sample encode the same CDR3.

Investigators spread the genomic DNA of each subset evenly over several immunoSEQ plates. Profiling relied on immunoSEQ multiplex PCR, and the TCRdb table lists in-frame clones only, not all of them. Among around 500,000 clones listed, over 60% were seen once. This receptor was obtained from a woman between 35 and 50 years old in good health. Some clones in this sample may be carry-over from other donors' samples. The sample taken for sequencing was PBMCs. The chain is built from TRBV6-6 and TRBJ2-5; D unresolved. This CDR3 reads CASRGYTSLETQYF. The CDR3 nucleotides read TGTGCCAGCAGGGGCTATACGTCCTTAGAGACCCAGTACTTC.